This T cell receptor beta chain was sequenced during a study of T cell responses to AZD1222 COVID-19 vaccine (dated by TCRdb to about 2021). For the study in its entirety: Because spike-specific TCR depth and breadth did not differ between the two schedules, AZD1222 recipients who got a second dose at roughly 4 weeks were pooled with those who got a second dose at roughly 12 weeks. A total of about 230 trial participants underwent TCR sequencing, of whom approximately 210 received two doses of AZD1222 and around 26 received two doses of the MenACWY control vaccine. Trial participants were enrolled by age into 18-55, 56-69 and 70-plus year subgroups, with around 140, 26 and 57 TCR-sequenced participants respectively. Study-wide findings and limitations: Nearly half of unique spike-specific TCRs reportedly recognized epitopes outside regions mutated in the B.1.351 and B.1.1.7 variants. Vaccine-associated CD4 TCRs spanned the whole spike protein, with dominant responses in regions 160-218 and 743-854. After two AZD1222 doses, both the breadth and the depth of spike-specific TCRs were significantly higher than at day 0 and than in MenACWY recipients. Conclusions about previously exposed vaccinees are limited, since just five or six AZD1222 recipients were seropositive for SARS-CoV-2 at baseline. Participants were mostly white British, with more females than males. The authors suggested clonal diversity may have been underestimated. In the small 56-69-year group, the increase in depth fell short of significance, most likely because of low power. Because no day 14 peak-response samples were available, repertoires were characterized only after the peak T cell response.

Trimming costs V 7 bases and J 1 base, and their ends lie 10 bases apart. Taken from cysteine to phenylalanine, the CDR3 has 12 residues. The CDR3 DNA has 36 bases and is translated from base 1. The germline V gene specifies SQVTM as CDR1 and ANQGSEA as CDR2. The CDR3 regions of human TCRbeta chains were analyzed by immunosequencing. In the original analysis: Repertoire TCRs were checked for matches against a reference library of SARS-CoV-2-specific TCRs that had been generated using the MIRA antigen-specificity platform. Breadth was defined as the fraction of unique TCRs that were SARS-CoV-2-associated, and depth was defined as the fraction of total T cells that were SARS-CoV-2-associated. Using the MIRA data, every spike-specific TCR was mapped to the spike region that the TCR reacted to and assigned to either a CD4 or a CD8 class. Log10-transformed breadth and depth values were compared by one-way ANOVA with Sidak's multiple comparisons tests. The source is immuneACCESS, and TCRdb retained only in-frame sequences with V and J called. Part of the clones is not carried over; for the studies checked, unresolved V genes explain less than half of this, and the remainder is unexplained. D and trimming come from the DNA, and the V and J calls and clone size come from that table. This sample gives approximately 110,000 clones in total; around 93% of them show up just once. Of the sample, 7.5% is held by the ten largest clones.

A remark on this clone: The antigen this receptor binds is unknown. No much larger clonotype is one base removed from it; base qualities were not supplied.

Interpreted using the paper, the time point label stands for: baseline before first vaccination. Samples from vaccinated people were obtained from the UK trials COV001 and COV002, which included a single-blind randomized controlled phase 2/3 trial of AZD1222 (ChAdOx1 nCoV-19) in healthy adults. For TCRbeta chain sequencing, PBMC samples were collected from trial participants at day 0 and at day 28 after the second dose. Recombination joined TRBV29-1 with TRBJ1-1, and perhaps TRBD1 as D gene, on 5 matching bases. The receptor's source is an adult in good health. The sample in question was peripheral blood, obtained on day 0 of AZD1222 vaccination. The bases read TGCAGCGGTCTCAGGGCGAACACTGAAGCTTTCTTT. This codes for CSGLRANTEAFF.